The present T cell receptor beta chain was sequenced within a study of radiotherapy plus CTLA-4 blockade in lung cancer. Of note for this clone: The antigen is undetermined.

CDR3 length: 13 residues. Trimming pared 1 base from V and 6 bases from J, leaving 10 bases between. In germline, CDR1 is SGHTA, CDR2 FQGNSA. General study results and limits: Clones of tumor-derived TCRs expanded in blood after radiotherapy plus ipilimumab.

Measured with immunoSEQ multiplex PCR; TCRdb has only the in-frame clones, and not every one. This sample yields approximately 100,000 clones, of which about 85% are seen a single time; under 2.5% belongs to the top ten. The J gene is TRBJ2-7, the V gene TRBV7-2, with D perhaps given as TRBD1 or TRBD2 (5 bases each). This TCR was recovered from a human donor with non-small cell lung cancer that progressed on radiotherapy plus ipilimumab. Some clones in this sample may be carry-over from other donors' samples. The sample in question was peripheral blood, obtained from a patient treated with radiotherapy plus ipilimumab. The CDR3 spells CASSLGGTLEQYF. The CDR3 bases are TGTGCCAGCAGCTTAGGAGGGACGCTCGAGCAGTACTTC. The full variable domain, completed using reference TRBV7-2 and TRBJ2-7, is GAGVSQSPSNKVTEKGKDVELRCDPISGHTALYWYRQSLGQGLEFLIYFQGNSAPDKSGLPSDRFSAERTGGSVSTLTIQRTQQEDSAVYLCASSLGGTLEQYFGPGTRLTVT.